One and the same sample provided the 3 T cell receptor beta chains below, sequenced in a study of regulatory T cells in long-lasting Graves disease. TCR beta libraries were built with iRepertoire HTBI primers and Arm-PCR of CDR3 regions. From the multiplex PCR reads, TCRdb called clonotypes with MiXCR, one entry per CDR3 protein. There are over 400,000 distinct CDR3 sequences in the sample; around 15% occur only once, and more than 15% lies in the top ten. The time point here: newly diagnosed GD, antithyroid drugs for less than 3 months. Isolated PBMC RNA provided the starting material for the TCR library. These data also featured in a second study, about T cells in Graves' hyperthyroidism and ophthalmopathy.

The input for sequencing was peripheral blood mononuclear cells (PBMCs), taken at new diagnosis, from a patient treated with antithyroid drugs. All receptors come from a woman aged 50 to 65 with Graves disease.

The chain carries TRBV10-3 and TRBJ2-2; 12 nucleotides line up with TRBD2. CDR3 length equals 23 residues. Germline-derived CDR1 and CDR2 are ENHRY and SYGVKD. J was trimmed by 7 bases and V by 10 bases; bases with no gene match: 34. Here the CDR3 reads CATRTGPLLAGGITTSENGELFF. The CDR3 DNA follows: TGTGCCACTCGGACAGGGCCCCTACTAGCGGGAGGCATAACTACTAGCGAGAACGGGGAGCTGTTTTTT.

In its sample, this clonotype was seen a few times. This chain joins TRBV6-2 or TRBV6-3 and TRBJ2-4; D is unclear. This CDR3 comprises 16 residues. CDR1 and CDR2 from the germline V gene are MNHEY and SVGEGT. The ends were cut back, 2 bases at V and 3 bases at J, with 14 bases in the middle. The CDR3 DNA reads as TGTGCCAGCAGTTACCAGTTCCGGACGGGCAAAAACATTCAGTACTTC. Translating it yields CASSYQFRTGKNIQYF.

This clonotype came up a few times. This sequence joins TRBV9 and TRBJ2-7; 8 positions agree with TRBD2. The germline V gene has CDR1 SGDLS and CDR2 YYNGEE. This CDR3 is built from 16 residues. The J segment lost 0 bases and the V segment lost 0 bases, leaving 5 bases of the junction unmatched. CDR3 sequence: CASSVGPSGFSYEQYF. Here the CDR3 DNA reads TGTGCCAGCAGCGTAGGCCCTAGCGGGTTCTCCTACGAGCAGTACTTC.